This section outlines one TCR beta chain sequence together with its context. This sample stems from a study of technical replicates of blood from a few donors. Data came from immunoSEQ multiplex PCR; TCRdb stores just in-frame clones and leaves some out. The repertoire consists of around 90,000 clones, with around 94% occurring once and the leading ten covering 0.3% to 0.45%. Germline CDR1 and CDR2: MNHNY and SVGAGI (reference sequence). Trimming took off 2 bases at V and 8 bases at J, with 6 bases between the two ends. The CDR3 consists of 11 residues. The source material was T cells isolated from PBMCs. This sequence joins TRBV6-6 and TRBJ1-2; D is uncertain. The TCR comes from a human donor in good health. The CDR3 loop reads CASSYVVGYTF. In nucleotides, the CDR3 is TGTGCCAGCAGTTACGTAGTCGGCTACACCTTC.